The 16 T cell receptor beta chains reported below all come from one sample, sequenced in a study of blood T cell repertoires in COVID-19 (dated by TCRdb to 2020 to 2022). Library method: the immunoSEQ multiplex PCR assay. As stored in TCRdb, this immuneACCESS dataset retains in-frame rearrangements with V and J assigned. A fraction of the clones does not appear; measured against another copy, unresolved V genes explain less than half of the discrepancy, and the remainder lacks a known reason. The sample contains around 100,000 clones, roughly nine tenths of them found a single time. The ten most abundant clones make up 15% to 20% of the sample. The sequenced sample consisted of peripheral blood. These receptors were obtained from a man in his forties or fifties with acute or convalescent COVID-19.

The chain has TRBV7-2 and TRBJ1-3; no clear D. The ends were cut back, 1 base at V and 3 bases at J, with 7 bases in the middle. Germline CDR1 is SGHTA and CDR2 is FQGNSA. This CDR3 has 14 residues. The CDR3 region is CASSLVPGGNTIYF. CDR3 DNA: TGTGCCAGCAGCTTAGTGCCGGGTGGAAACACCATATATTTT.

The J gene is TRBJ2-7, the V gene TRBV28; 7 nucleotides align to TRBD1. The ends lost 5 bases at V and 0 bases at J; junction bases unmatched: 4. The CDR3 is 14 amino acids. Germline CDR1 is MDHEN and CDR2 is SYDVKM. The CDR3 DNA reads TGTGCCAGCAGTCCCGGGACAGACTCCTACGAGCAGTACTTC. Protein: CASSPGTDSYEQYF.

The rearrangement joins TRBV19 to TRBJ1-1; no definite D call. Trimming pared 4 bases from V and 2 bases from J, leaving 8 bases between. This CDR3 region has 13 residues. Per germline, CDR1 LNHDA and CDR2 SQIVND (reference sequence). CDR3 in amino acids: CASSSQHNTEAFF. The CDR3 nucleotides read TGTGCCAGTAGTAGCCAACATAACACTGAAGCTTTCTTT.

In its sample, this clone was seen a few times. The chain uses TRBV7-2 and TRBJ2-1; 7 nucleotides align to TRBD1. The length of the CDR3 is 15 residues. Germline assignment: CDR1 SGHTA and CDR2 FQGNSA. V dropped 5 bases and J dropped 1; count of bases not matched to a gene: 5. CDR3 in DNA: TGTGCCAGCAGCATAAGACAGGGATCCTACAATGAGCAGTTCTTC. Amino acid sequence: CASSIRQGSYNEQFF.

Here the CDR3 DNA reads TGCGCCAGCAGTGAGCCCTCGGGACTAGCGGGAAAAAACACCGGGGAGCTGTTTTTT. It codes for CASSEPSGLAGKNTGELFF. V is TRBV10-2 and J is TRBJ2-2, with 13 bases lining up with TRBD2. The V gene end was trimmed by 2 bases and the J gene end by 2 bases; junction bases not matched to a gene: 8. Germline-derived CDR1 and CDR2 are WSHSY and SAAADI. CDR3 size: 19 residues.

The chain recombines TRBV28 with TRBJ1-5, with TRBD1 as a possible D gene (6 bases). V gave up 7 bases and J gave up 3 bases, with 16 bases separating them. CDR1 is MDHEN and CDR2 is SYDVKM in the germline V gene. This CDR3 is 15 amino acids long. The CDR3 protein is CASTGLRTANQPQHF. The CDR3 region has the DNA TGTGCCAGCACTGGATTGAGGACAGCCAATCAGCCCCAGCATTTT. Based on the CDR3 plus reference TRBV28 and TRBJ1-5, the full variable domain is DVKVTQSSRYLVKRTGEKVFLECVQDMDHENMFWYRQDPGLGLRLIYFSYDVKMKEKGDIPEGYSVSREKKERFSLILESASTNQTSMYLCASTGLRTANQPQHFGDGTRLSIL.

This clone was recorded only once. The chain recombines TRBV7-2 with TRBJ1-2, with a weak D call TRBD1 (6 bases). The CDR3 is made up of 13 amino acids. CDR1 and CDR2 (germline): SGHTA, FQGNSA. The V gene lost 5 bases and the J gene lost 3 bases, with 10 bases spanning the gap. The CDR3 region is CASSKDRDYGYTF. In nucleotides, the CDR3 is TGTGCCAGCAGCAAGGACAGAGACTATGGCTACACCTTC. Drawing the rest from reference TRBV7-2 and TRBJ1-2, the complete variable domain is GAGVSQSPSNKVTEKGKDVELRCDPISGHTALYWYRQSLGQGLEFLIYFQGNSAPDKSGLPSDRFSAERTGGSVSTLTIQRTQQEDSAVYLCASSKDRDYGYTFGSGTRLTVV.

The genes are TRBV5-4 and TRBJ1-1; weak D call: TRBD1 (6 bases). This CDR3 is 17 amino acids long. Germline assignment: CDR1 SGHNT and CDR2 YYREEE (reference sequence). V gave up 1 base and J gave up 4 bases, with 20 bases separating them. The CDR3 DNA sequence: TGTGCCAGCAGCTTGAGGGGGGGGGCGGCTCGGTTCACTGAAGCTTTCTTT. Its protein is CASSLRGGAARFTEAFF. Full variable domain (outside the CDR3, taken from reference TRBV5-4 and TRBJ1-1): ETGVTQSPTHLIKTRGQQVTLRCSSQSGHNTVSWYQQALGQGPQFIFQYYREEENGRGNFPPRFSGLQFPNYSSELNVNALELDDSALYLCASSLRGGAARFTEAFFGQGTRLTVV.

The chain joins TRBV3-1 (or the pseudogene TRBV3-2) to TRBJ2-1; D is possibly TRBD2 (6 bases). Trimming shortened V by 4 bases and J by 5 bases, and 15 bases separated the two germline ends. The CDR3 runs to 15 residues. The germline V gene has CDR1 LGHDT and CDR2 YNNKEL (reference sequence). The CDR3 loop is CASSRGTGENNEQFF. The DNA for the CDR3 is TGTGCCAGCAGCCGCGGAACGGGAGAAAACAATGAGCAGTTCTTC.

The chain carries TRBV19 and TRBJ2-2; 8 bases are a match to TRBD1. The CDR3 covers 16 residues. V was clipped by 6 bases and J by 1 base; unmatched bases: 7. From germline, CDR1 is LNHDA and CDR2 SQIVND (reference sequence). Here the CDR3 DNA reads TGTGCCAGTAGGAACAGGGGGTCCTTGAACACCGGGGAGCTGTTTTTT. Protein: CASRNRGSLNTGELFF.

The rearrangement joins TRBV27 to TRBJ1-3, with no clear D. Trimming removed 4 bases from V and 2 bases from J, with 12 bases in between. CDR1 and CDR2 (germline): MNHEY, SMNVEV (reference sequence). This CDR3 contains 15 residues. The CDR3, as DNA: TGTGCCAGCAGTTCCTTCCGGGGAGCTGGAAACACCATATATTTT. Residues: CASSSFRGAGNTIYF.

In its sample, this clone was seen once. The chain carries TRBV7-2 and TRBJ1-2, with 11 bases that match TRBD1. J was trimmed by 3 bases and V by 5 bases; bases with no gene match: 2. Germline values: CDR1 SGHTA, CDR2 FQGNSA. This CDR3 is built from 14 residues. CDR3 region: CASSPDRGHYGYTF. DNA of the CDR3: TGTGCCAGCAGCCCGGACAGGGGGCACTATGGCTACACCTTC.

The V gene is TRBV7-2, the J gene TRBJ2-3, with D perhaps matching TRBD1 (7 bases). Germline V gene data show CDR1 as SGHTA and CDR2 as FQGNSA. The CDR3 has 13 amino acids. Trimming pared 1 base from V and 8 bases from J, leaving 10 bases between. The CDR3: CASSLGQGGTQYF. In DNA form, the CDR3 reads TGTGCCAGCAGCTTAGGGCAGGGGGGTACGCAGTATTTT.

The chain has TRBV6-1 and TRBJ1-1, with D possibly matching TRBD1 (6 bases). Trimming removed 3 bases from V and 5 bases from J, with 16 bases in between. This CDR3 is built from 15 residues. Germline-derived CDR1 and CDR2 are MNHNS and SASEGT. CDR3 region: CASSERSGVGTEAFF. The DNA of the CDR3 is TGTGCCAGCAGTGAGAGATCAGGGGTCGGAACTGAAGCTTTCTTT.

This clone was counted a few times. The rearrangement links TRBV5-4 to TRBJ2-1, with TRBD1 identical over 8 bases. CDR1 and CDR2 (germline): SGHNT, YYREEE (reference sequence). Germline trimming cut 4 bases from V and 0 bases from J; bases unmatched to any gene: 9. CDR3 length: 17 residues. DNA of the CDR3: TGTGCCAGCAGCCCCTCGGACAGGGCGAGCTCCTACAATGAGCAGTTCTTC. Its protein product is CASSPSDRASSYNEQFF.

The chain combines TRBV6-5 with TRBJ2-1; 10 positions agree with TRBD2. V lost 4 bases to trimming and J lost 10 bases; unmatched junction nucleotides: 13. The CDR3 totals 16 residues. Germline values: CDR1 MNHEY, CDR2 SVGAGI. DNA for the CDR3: TGTGCCAGCAGTTCCAGGACTAGCGGACCTGGGGGGGAGCAGTTCTTC. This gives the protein CASSSRTSGPGGEQFF.